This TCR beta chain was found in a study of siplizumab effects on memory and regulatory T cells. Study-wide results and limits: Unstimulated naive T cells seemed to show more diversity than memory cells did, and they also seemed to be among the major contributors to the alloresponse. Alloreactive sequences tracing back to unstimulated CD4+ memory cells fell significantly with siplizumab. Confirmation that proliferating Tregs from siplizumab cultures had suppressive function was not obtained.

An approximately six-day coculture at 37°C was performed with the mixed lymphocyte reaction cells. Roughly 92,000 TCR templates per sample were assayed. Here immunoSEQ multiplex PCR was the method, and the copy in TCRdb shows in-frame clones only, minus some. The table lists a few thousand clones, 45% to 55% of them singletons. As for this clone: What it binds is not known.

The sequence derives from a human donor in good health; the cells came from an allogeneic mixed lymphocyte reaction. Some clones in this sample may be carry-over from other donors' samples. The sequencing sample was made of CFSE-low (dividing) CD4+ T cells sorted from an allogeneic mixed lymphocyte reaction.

CDR3 sequence reads: CASSASGGAPYEQYF. Here the CDR3 DNA reads TGCGCCAGCAGTGCCTCGGGGGGGGCGCCTTACGAGCAGTACTTC. This chain joins TRBV10-2 and TRBJ2-7, with 8 bases that match TRBD2. From germline, CDR1 is WSHSY and CDR2 SAAADI. V dropped 4 bases and J dropped 4; count of bases not matched to a gene: 9. CDR3 length: 15 amino acids.